The rows below give T cell receptor beta chains drawn from one sample of a study of long-term antiretroviral therapy in people with HIV. Generated by immunoSEQ multiplex PCR, the TCRdb table keeps only in-frame clones and is missing some. The sample lists about 31,000 clones; 70% to 90% were seen once. Sequencing was performed on unsorted PBMCs, taken 0.8 years before starting antiretroviral therapy. The source of these receptors is a man aged 18 to 30 with HIV. Each CDR3 is given with its conserved first and last residue. The D gene is left open where the match is weak. The size of a clone is reported for some rows only, either as once, few or many, or as a class for expanded clones.

. TRBJ2-7 . TRBV4-1 CASSQGGIPGPKYEQYF TGCGCCAGCAGCCAAGGGGGCATCCCGGGACCCAAATACGAGCAGTACTTC
. TRBJ1-1 few TRBV9 CASSVSADTEAFF TGTGCCAGCAGCGTAAGTGCAGACACTGAAGCTTTCTTT
TRBD2 TRBJ2-5 . TRBV4-2 CASSQDTAGGQETQYF TGTGCCAGCAGCCAAGATACAGCGGGAGGGCAAGAGACCCAGTACTTC
. TRBJ1-1 . TRBV7-3 CASSWTENTEAFF TGTGCCAGCAGCTGGACTGAGAACACTGAAGCTTTCTTT
. TRBJ1-5 . TRBV19 CASSLTGQPQHF TGTGCCAGTAGTTTGACTGGTCAGCCCCAGCATTTT
. TRBJ1-3 . TRBV7-8 CASSRWDTTSGNTIYF TGTGCCAGCAGCCGTTGGGACACCACTTCTGGAAACACCATATATTTT
. TRBJ1-2 once TRBV6-1 CASSPEGFYGYTF TGTGCCAGCAGCCCCGAGGGGTTCTATGGCTACACCTTC
. TRBJ2-7 . TRBV7-2 CASSLFGGSYEQYF TGTGCCAGCAGCTTATTCGGCGGCTCCTACGAGCAGTACTTC
. TRBJ2-1 once TRBV10-3 CAISESGYGEQFF TGTGCCATCAGTGAATCGGGGTACGGTGAGCAGTTCTTC
TRBD1 TRBJ2-7 once TRBV30 CAWSTGTGNEQYF TGTGCCTGGAGTACTGGGACAGGGAATGAGCAGTACTTC
. TRBJ1-3 . TRBV5-1 CASSLTGAGNTIYF TGCGCCAGCAGCTTGACAGGCGCTGGAAACACCATATATTTT
TRBD2 TRBJ2-1 . TRBV4-1 CASSQEGLSYNEQFF TGCGCCAGCAGCCAAGAGGGACTATCCTACAATGAGCAGTTCTTC
. TRBJ2-1 . TRBV7-9 CASSTPTEPYNEQFF TGTGCCAGCAGCACCCCAACAGAGCCTTACAATGAGCAGTTCTTC
TRBD1 TRBJ1-2 . TRBV6-5 CASSPTGGYGYTF TGTGCCAGCAGCCCGACAGGGGGCTATGGCTACACCTTC
. TRBJ1-4 . TRBV19 CASSIQPVPTNEKLFF TGTGCCAGTAGTATACAACCAGTTCCAACTAATGAAAAACTGTTTTTT
. TRBJ2-6 . TRBV27 CASSLSGANVLTF TGTGCCAGCAGTTTATCTGGGGCCAACGTCCTGACTTTC
TRBD1 TRBJ1-6 few TRBV7-2 CASSFGQGNSPLHF TGTGCCAGCAGCTTTGGACAGGGTAATTCACCCCTCCACTTT
. TRBJ2-7 large TRBV4-3 CASSQGSAPSYEQYF TGCGCCAGCAGCCAAGGGTCGGCCCCCTCCTACGAGCAGTACTTC
. TRBJ1-4 . TRBV27 CASYLNANHPEKLFF TGTGCCAGTTACCTGAACGCCAACCACCCTGAAAAACTGTTTTTT
. TRBJ1-5 . TRBV7-8 CASSLGTAINQPQHF TGTGCCAGCAGCTTAGGGACAGCAATCAATCAGCCCCAGCATTTT
. TRBJ2-5 . TRBV6-5 CASSNPRDGGSQYF TGTGCCAGCTCAAACCCCAGGGACGGAGGGTCCCAGTACTTC
. TRBJ1-5 . TRBV7-9 CASSLATDSPQHF TGTGCCAGCAGCTTAGCTACAGACTCCCCCCAGCATTTT
TRBD2 TRBJ2-7 few TRBV7-9 CASSWTSGRAHEQYF TGTGCCAGCAGCTGGACTAGCGGGAGGGCCCACGAGCAGTACTTC
. TRBJ2-3 . TRBV4-2 CASSQPMAGTDTQYF TGTGCCAGCAGCCAGCCCATGGCCGGTACAGATACGCAGTATTTT
TRBD2 TRBJ2-2 . TRBV7-2 CASSLGPAGGPAGELFF TGTGCCAGCAGCCTAGGGCCAGCGGGGGGCCCAGCCGGGGAGCTGTTTTTT
TRBD1 TRBJ1-4 few TRBV7-9 CASSWTGGDEKLFF TGTGCCAGCAGCTGGACAGGAGGGGATGAAAAACTGTTTTTT
. TRBJ1-1 . TRBV4-1 CASSQGGVAEAFF TGCGCCAGCAGCCAAGGAGGGGTGGCTGAAGCTTTCTTT
. TRBJ2-5 . TRBV4-1 CASSQGGDLETQYF TGCGCCAGCAGCCAAGGGGGGGACTTGGAGACCCAGTACTTC
. TRBJ2-7 . TRBV7-9 CASSSISGVYEQYF TGTGCCAGCAGCTCGATATCAGGGGTATACGAGCAGTACTTC
. TRBJ1-4 . TRBV28 CASGVFATNEKLFF TGTGCCAGCGGGGTGTTCGCAACTAATGAAAAACTGTTTTTT
. TRBJ2-1 . TRBV27 CASSWGSTYNEQFF TGTGCCAGCAGCTGGGGTAGCACCTACAATGAGCAGTTCTTC
TRBD2 TRBJ2-5 . TRBV18 CASSPGGLARGRETQYF TGTGCCAGCTCACCGGGGGGACTAGCTCGGGGCCGAGAGACCCAGTACTTC
. TRBJ1-5 . TRBV4-3 CASSQVVDGRGQPQHF TGCGCCAGCAGCCAAGTCGTGGACGGGAGGGGTCAGCCCCAGCATTTT
. TRBJ1-2 . TRBV10-2 CASSVGGGPLRSYGYTF TGCGCCAGCAGTGTTGGAGGGGGGCCCCTACGTAGCTATGGCTACACCTTC
TRBD2 TRBJ2-7 few TRBV5-1 CASSLDGSGANEQYF TGCGCCAGCAGCTTGGATGGTAGCGGGGCCAACGAGCAGTACTTC
. TRBJ2-1 . TRBV9 CASSVKFRADEQFF TGTGCCAGCAGCGTAAAGTTCAGGGCCGATGAGCAGTTCTTC
. TRBJ1-2 . TRBV6-4 CASTPPKGAGYGYTF TGTGCCAGCACCCCTCCCAAGGGTGCAGGGTATGGCTACACCTTC
. TRBJ2-7 few TRBV7-7 CASSFQVGGEQYF TGTGCTAGCAGCTTCCAGGTGGGGGGCGAGCAGTACTTC
. TRBJ2-7 . TRBV27 CASSSPGTYEQYF TGTGCCAGCAGTTCCCCGGGAACCTACGAGCAGTACTTC
TRBD2 TRBJ2-3 . TRBV6-1 CATVRERGSADTQYF TGTGCCACCGTTCGGGAGCGGGGGAGTGCAGATACGCAGTATTTT
. TRBJ1-2 . TRBV15 CATSSVLRGYSGGYGYTF TGTGCCACCAGCTCCGTCCTGAGGGGGTATTCGGGGGGCTATGGCTACACCTTC
. TRBJ2-1 . TRBV29-1 CGLKSYNEQFF TGCGGACTGAAGTCGTACAATGAGCAGTTCTTC
. TRBJ1-2 . TRBV10-3 CAISPSSRRNYGYTF TGTGCCATCAGCCCAAGTTCGAGAAGAAACTATGGCTACACCTTC
. TRBJ2-5 once TRBV9 CASSLNRGGRETQYF TGTGCCAGCAGCTTAAACAGGGGGGGACGGGAGACCCAGTACTTC
. TRBJ1-3 . TRBV11-1 CASSLEGSGNTIYF TGTGCCAGCAGCTTAGAAGGAAGTGGAAACACCATATATTTT
. TRBJ2-3 . TRBV18 CASSPGNPGVDTQYF TGTGCCAGCTCACCGGGGAACCCCGGAGTTGATACGCAGTATTTT
TRBD1 TRBJ1-5 . TRBV7-2 CASSEGQGANQPQHF TGTGCCAGCAGCGAAGGACAGGGGGCGAATCAGCCCCAGCATTTT
. TRBJ1-1 few TRBV10-1 CASSSLVVGEGNTEAFF TGCGCCAGCAGCTCCCTGGTGGTTGGGGAGGGGAACACTGAAGCTTTCTTT